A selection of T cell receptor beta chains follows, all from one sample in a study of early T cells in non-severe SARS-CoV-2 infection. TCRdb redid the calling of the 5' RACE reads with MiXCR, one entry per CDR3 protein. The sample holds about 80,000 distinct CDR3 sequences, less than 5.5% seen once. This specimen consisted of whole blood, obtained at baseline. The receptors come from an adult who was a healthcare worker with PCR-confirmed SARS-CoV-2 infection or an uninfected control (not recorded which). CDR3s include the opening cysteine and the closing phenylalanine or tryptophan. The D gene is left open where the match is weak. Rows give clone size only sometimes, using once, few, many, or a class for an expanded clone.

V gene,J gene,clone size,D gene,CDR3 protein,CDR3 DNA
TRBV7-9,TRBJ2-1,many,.,CASSFEPPFYNEQFF,TGTGCCAGCAGCTTCGAGCCGCCTTTCTACAATGAGCAGTTCTTC
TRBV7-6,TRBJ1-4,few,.,CASSEDSANEKLFF,TGTGCCAGCAGCGAGGACAGTGCTAATGAAAAACTGTTTTTT
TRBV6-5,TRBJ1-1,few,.,CASTLGGQRKNAEAFF,TGTGCCAGCACCCTTGGGGGGCAGAGAAAGAATGCTGAAGCTTTCTTT
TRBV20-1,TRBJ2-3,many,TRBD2,CSARGSAGILDTQYF,TGCAGTGCTAGGGGCTCAGCGGGAATTCTTGATACGCAGTATTTT
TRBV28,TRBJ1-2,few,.,CASSPHYGYTF,TGTGCCAGCAGTCCTCACTATGGCTACACCTTC
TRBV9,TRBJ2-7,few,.,CASSYAGTSYEQYF,TGTGCCAGCAGCTATGCCGGGACTTCCTACGAGCAGTACTTC
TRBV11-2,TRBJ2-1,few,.,CASSLGPFYNEQFF,TGTGCCAGCAGCTTAGGGCCATTTTACAATGAGCAGTTCTTC
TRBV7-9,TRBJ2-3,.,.,CASSGAGDTQYF,TGTGCCAGCAGCGGGGCGGGAGATACGCAGTATTTT
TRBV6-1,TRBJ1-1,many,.,CASHLVLMNTEAFF,TGTGCCAGCCACCTAGTTCTGATGAACACTGAAGCTTTCTTT
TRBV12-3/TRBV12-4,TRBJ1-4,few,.,CASSYREKLFF,TGTGCCAGCAGTTACCGAGAAAAACTGTTTTTT
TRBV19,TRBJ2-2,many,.,CASAPTLASAVGELFF,TGTGCCAGCGCCCCGACGCTGGCTAGCGCTGTCGGGGAGCTGTTTTTT
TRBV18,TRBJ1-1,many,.,CASSPQGETEAFF,TGTGCCAGCTCACCACAGGGAGAGACTGAAGCTTTCTTT
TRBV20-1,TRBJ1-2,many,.,CSARATPRGGYTF,TGCAGTGCTAGGGCCACTCCCAGGGGTGGCTACACCTTC
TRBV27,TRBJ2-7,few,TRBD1,CASRGQGYEQYF,TGTGCCAGCCGAGGACAGGGCTACGAGCAGTACTTC
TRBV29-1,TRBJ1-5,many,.,CSAGEVSGQPQHF,TGCAGCGCCGGGGAGGTTAGCGGTCAGCCCCAGCATTTT
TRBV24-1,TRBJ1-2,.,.,CATSLDSSYGYTF,TGTGCCACCAGCCTGGACAGCTCGTATGGCTACACCTTC
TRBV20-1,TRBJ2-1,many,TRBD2,CSAPGTVKGLAGSSYNEQFF,TGCAGTGCTCCCGGGACGGTGAAAGGACTAGCGGGGAGCTCCTACAATGAGCAGTTCTTC
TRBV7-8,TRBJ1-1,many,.,CASSLVIGNTEAFF,TGTGCCAGCAGCTTAGTAATTGGGAACACTGAAGCTTTCTTT
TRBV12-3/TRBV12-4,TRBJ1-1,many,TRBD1,CASRLKGARAEAFF,TGTGCCAGCAGGCTTAAGGGGGCGAGGGCTGAAGCTTTCTTT
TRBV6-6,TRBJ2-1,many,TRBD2,CASSLRLAGGEQFF,TGTGCCAGCAGTTTACGACTAGCGGGAGGGGAGCAGTTCTTC
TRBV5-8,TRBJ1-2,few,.,CASSLQVSYGYTF,TGTGCCAGCAGCTTACAGGTCTCCTATGGCTACACCTTC
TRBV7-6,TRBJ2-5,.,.,CASSLEMVEGETQYF,TGTGCCAGCAGCTTAGAGATGGTTGAGGGGGAGACCCAGTACTTC
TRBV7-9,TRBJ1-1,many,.,CASTGNRNTEAFF,TGTGCCAGCACCGGGAATCGGAACACTGAAGCTTTCTTT
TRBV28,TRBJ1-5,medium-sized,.,CASSPSGYSNQPQHF,TGTGCCAGCAGCCCGAGCGGTTATAGCAATCAGCCCCAGCATTTT
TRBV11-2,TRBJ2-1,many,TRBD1,CASSLSGQGINNEQFF,TGTGCCAGCAGCTTATCGGGACAGGGGATTAACAATGAGCAGTTCTTC
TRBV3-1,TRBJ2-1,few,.,CASSTDRGNEQFF,TGTGCCAGCAGTACCGATAGAGGGAATGAGCAGTTCTTC
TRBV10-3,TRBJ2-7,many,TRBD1,CAIRGTGSAYEQYF,TGTGCCATCAGAGGGACAGGGTCTGCCTACGAGCAGTACTTC
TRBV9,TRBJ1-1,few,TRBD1,CASSAGGLNTEAFF,TGTGCCAGCAGCGCAGGGGGTTTGAACACTGAAGCTTTCTTT
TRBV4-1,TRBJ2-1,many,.,CASSFGVAQYEQFF,TGCGCCAGCAGCTTCGGGGTGGCGCAGTATGAGCAGTTCTTC